The 24 T cell receptor beta chains presented below share a single source sample, sequenced in a study of blood T cell repertoires in COVID-19. Repertoires were generated with immunoSEQ multiplex PCR, while TCRdb's copy carries only in-frame clones and drops some. The sample holds over 100,000 clones, 86% seen once. The specimen sequenced was peripheral blood. These receptors were taken from a man in his forties with acute or convalescent COVID-19.

The V call is TRBV6-4, the J call TRBJ2-1; unclear D gene. The germline CDR1 and CDR2 sequences are MRHNA and SNTAGT. The V and J ends lost 2 bases and 0 bases respectively, with 11 bases between them. The CDR3 length is 16 residues. Here the CDR3 DNA reads TGTGCCAGCAGTGACCCTTCTAGTTTCTCCTACAATGAGCAGTTCTTC. Translated: CASSDPSSFSYNEQFF.

This chain links TRBV30 with TRBJ1-2, with D possibly being TRBD1 (5 bases). Germline CDR1 is GTSNPN and CDR2 is SVGIG (reference sequence). The CDR3 length is 13 residues. Between the trimmed V and J ends, which lost 6 bases and 0 bases, there was a span of 11 bases. CDR3 sequence: CACSRGANYGYTF. The CDR3 DNA reads TGTGCCTGTTCTCGGGGGGCTAACTATGGCTACACCTTC.

This sequence joins TRBV7-9 and TRBJ1-4; no clear D gene. V was pared by 5 bases and J by 0 bases, with 10 bases between. Germline loops: CDR1 SEHNR, CDR2 FQNEAQ (reference sequence). CDR3 size: 15 residues. CDR3 DNA: TGTGCCAGCAGCCCACACAGTGCAACTAATGAAAAACTGTTTTTT. It translates to CASSPHSATNEKLFF.

This chain connects TRBV27 to TRBJ1-5, with 8 bases fitting TRBD1. The CDR3 sequence is 15 residues long. Looked up from germline, CDR1 is MNHEY and CDR2 is SMNVEV (reference sequence). The trim removed 6 bases at V and 2 bases at J, leaving 6 bases unmatched. CDR3 region: CASSPGGYGNQPQHF. The DNA for the CDR3 is TGTGCCAGCAGCCCAGGGGGCTATGGCAATCAGCCCCAGCATTTT.

The chain links TRBV2 to TRBJ2-3; 12 positions match TRBD2. Trimming cost V 7 bases and J 2 bases; bases outside gene matches: 4. The CDR3 extends over 15 amino acids. From germline, CDR1 is SNHLY and CDR2 FYNNEI. CDR3 sequence: CASKTSGSYTDTQYF. CDR3 nucleotides: TGTGCCAGCAAGACTAGCGGGAGTTACACAGATACGCAGTATTTT. Full variable domain (remainder filled in from reference TRBV2 and TRBJ2-3): EPEVTQTPSHQVTQMGQEVILRCVPISNHLYFYWYRQILGQKVEFLVSFYNNEISEKSEIFDDQFSVERPDGSNFTLKIRSTKLEDSAMYFCASKTSGSYTDTQYFGPGTRLTVL.

CDR3 protein: CAWSKGGGIDTQYF. DNA of the CDR3: TGTGCCTGGAGCAAGGGCGGGGGGATAGATACGCAGTATTTT. The V call is TRBV30, the J call TRBJ2-3, with 8 positions matching TRBD2. Trimming cost V 3 bases and J 5 bases; bases outside gene matches: 7. The length of the CDR3 is 14 residues. The germline CDR1 and CDR2 sequences are GTSNPN and SVGIG (reference sequence).

The chain combines TRBV4-1 with TRBJ2-1; 9 bases fit TRBD1. Trimming took 6 bases from V and 7 from J; bases not matched to a gene: 10. CDR3 length: 15 amino acids. Germline V gives CDR1 MGHRA, CDR2 YSYEKL. This chain's CDR3 is CASSFSRTGENEQFF. The CDR3 region has the DNA TGCGCCAGCAGTTTCTCCCGGACAGGGGAAAATGAGCAGTTCTTC.

The J gene is TRBJ1-1, the V gene TRBV18; TRBD1 aligns across 8 bases. Germline CDR1 KGHSH, CDR2 LQKENI. Trimming removed 3 bases from V and 0 bases from J; junction bases left unmatched: 9. The CDR3 extends over 17 amino acids. CDR3 bases: TGTGCCAGCTCACCGACCACAGGGGGGGGGATGAACACTGAAGCTTTCTTT. It is translated as CASSPTTGGGMNTEAFF.

The chain employs TRBV25-1 and TRBJ1-6, with D perhaps TRBD1 (5 bases). The CDR3 is 13 residues long. V dropped 4 bases and J dropped 11 bases, with 12 bases sitting between them. In germline, CDR1 is MGHDK, CDR2 SYGVNS. The DNA for the CDR3 is TGTGCCAGCAGTGCTGACAGACACGCACCCCTCCACTTT. This sequence encodes CASSADRHAPLHF. Looking up the rest from reference TRBV25-1 and TRBJ1-6 gives the full variable domain: EADIYQTPRYLVIGTGKKITLECSQTMGHDKMYWYQQDPGMELHLIHYSYGVNSTEKGDLSSESTVSRIRTEHFPLTLESARPSHTSQYLCASSADRHAPLHFGNGTRLTVT.

V gene TRBV18 combines with J gene TRBJ1-2; 7 bases match TRBD1. This CDR3 is built from 15 residues. The ends lost 2 bases at V and 4 bases at J; junction bases unmatched: 7. Germline values: CDR1 KGHSH, CDR2 LQKENI. CDR3 sequence (DNA): TGTGCCAGCTCACCAATAGGGACAGAAGCCTATGGCTACACCTTC. Translating it yields CASSPIGTEAYGYTF.

The chain couples TRBV23-1 to TRBJ1-5, with D uncertain. TRBV23-1 is filed as an ORF, its function uncertain. There are 13 residues in the CDR3. Trimming stripped 2 bases from V and 4 bases from J, with 6 bases between. In nucleotides, the CDR3 is TGCGCCAGCAGTCAACCAGAAAATCAGCCCCAGCATTTT. Translation gives CASSQPENQPQHF.

This chain connects TRBV19 to TRBJ2-3; 8 positions match TRBD2. CDR1 and CDR2 (germline): LNHDA, SQIVND (reference sequence). This CDR3 region has 14 residues. The V and J ends lost 3 bases and 4 bases, in that order; junction bases with no gene match: 3. In DNA form, the CDR3 reads TGTGCCAGTAGTATCGGGACTAGTCCAGATACGCAGTATTTT. Translating it yields CASSIGTSPDTQYF.

This clone showed up just once. The chain links TRBV3-1 (or the pseudogene TRBV3-2) to TRBJ1-2, with 9 bases matching TRBD1. This CDR3 has 16 residues. Germline lookup yields CDR1 LGHDT and CDR2 YNNKEL (reference sequence). The V gene end was trimmed by 0 bases and the J gene end by 5 bases; junction bases not matched to a gene: 7. The CDR3 region has the DNA TGTGCCAGCAGCCAAGATAGCGGACAGGGGAATTATGGCTACACCTTC. Encoded protein: CASSQDSGQGNYGYTF.

The chain joins TRBV3-1 (or the pseudogene TRBV3-2) to TRBJ1-5; D uncertain. V was pared by 1 base and J by 7 bases, with 14 bases between. CDR1 and CDR2 from the germline V gene are LGHDT and YNNKEL (reference sequence). This CDR3 spans 15 amino acids. CDR3 loop: CASSQGWTSGQPQHF. The CDR3 nucleotides are TGTGCCAGCAGCCAAGGGTGGACTTCTGGGCAGCCCCAGCATTTT.

The chain employs TRBV30 and TRBJ1-5; tentatively, D is TRBD1 (5 bases). V gave up 0 bases and J gave up 0 bases, with 9 bases separating them. The germline V gene encodes CDR1 GTSNPN and CDR2 SVGIG (reference sequence). The CDR3 is made up of 15 amino acids. The chain's CDR3 is CAWSVRGNSNQPQHF. DNA of the CDR3: TGTGCCTGGAGTGTACGGGGGAATAGCAATCAGCCCCAGCATTTT.

The chain joins TRBV9 to TRBJ2-3, with TRBD2 matching 7 bases. CDR3 length equals 14 residues. The junction had 1 base not matched to a gene; V was cut back by 0 bases and J by 3 bases. Germline assignment: CDR1 SGDLS and CDR2 YYNGEE. The CDR3 protein is CASSVGEGTDTQYF. The CDR3 nucleotides read TGTGCCAGCAGCGTAGGGGAGGGAACAGATACGCAGTATTTT.

The rearrangement links TRBV6-2 or TRBV6-3 to TRBJ2-2, with D perhaps matching TRBD2 (6 bases). Trimming removed 6 bases at V and 3 bases at J, with 11 bases between. The germline gives CDR1 MNHEY, CDR2 SVGEGT. This CDR3 spans 14 amino acids. The CDR3 sequence: CASSRGGHTGELFF. DNA for the CDR3: TGTGCCAGCAGCCGCGGAGGGCACACCGGGGAGCTGTTTTTT.

The J gene is TRBJ1-1, the V gene TRBV5-6; D might be TRBD1 (5 bases). Trimming took off 4 bases at V and 4 bases at J, with 20 bases between the two ends. There are 16 residues in the CDR3. The germline V gene encodes CDR1 SGHDT and CDR2 YYEEEE. This chain's CDR3 is CASSPDNGGRGTEAFF. The CDR3 region has the DNA TGTGCCAGCAGCCCTGATAACGGGGGACGGGGCACTGAAGCTTTCTTT.

V usage is TRBV29-1 and J usage is TRBJ2-1, with 8 bases fitting TRBD1. Germline V gives CDR1 SQVTM, CDR2 ANQGSEA. The CDR3 totals 14 residues. V lost 4 bases to trimming and J lost 9 bases; unmatched junction nucleotides: 11. The chain's CDR3 is CSVVGTPGGPEQFF. CDR3 in DNA: TGCAGCGTTGTGGGGACCCCAGGGGGCCCTGAGCAGTTCTTC.

This chain joins TRBV19 and TRBJ2-7; 7 nucleotides align to TRBD1. The V gene's germline CDR1 is LNHDA and CDR2 SQIVND (reference sequence). The CDR3 consists of 13 residues. J gave up 3 bases and V 4 bases, and 3 bases lay outside the gene matches. The CDR3 nucleotides read TGTGCCAGTAGTAAAACAGGGGACTACGAGCAGTACTTC. It encodes CASSKTGDYEQYF.

The sample holds one count of this clone. The chain has TRBV27 and TRBJ2-1; the match to TRBD2 covers 9 bases. From germline, CDR1 is MNHEY and CDR2 SMNVEV (reference sequence). V lost 8 bases to trimming and J lost 4 bases; unmatched junction nucleotides: 9. The CDR3 runs 15 residues. The CDR3 coding sequence is TGTGCCAGCTACCCCGGCGGGAGGGTGTACAATGAGCAGTTCTTC. Amino acids: CASYPGGRVYNEQFF.

This clone was counted many times. This chain uses TRBV6-1 with TRBJ1-6; D is ambiguous. V was cut by 2 bases and J by 9 bases, with 11 bases left in between. Looked up from germline, CDR1 is MNHNS and CDR2 is SASEGT. The CDR3 consists of 14 residues. CDR3 region: CASSERPGFSPLHF. The CDR3 coding sequence is TGTGCCAGCAGTGAAAGGCCCGGGTTTTCACCCCTCCACTTT.

The V call is TRBV19, the J call TRBJ1-6; tentatively, D is TRBD1 (6 bases). The V end lost 6 bases, the J end lost 3 bases, and 12 bases lay between the germline ends. Germline-derived CDR1 and CDR2 are LNHDA and SQIVND (reference sequence). This CDR3 contains 15 residues. The CDR3 loop is CASRQGGYYNSPLHF. As DNA, the CDR3 is TGTGCCAGTAGACAGGGTGGATACTATAATTCACCCCTCCACTTT.

The chain employs TRBV14 and TRBJ2-5; 9 bases fit TRBD2. Germline assignment: CDR1 SGHDN and CDR2 FVKESK. The CDR3 totals 16 residues. Trimming cost V 2 bases and J 4 bases; bases outside gene matches: 8. In nucleotides, the CDR3 is TGTGCCAGCAGCCAAATCGCTAGCGGGATGGTAGAGACCCAGTACTTC. It specifies CASSQIASGMVETQYF.